The 17 T cell receptor beta chains reported below all come from one sample, sequenced in a study of shared clonotypes between healthy human individuals. Sequenced by immunoSEQ multiplex PCR; TCRdb stores in-frame clones only, minus some. The sample lists roughly 2,500,000 clones, 90% to 95% occurring once. The specimen was naive CD4+ T cells from PBMCs. The subset: CD45RA+ positively selected. Source of these receptors: a man between 18 and 35 years old in good health. Some clones in this sample may be carry-over from other donors' samples.

This chain connects TRBV27 to TRBJ2-2, with D tentatively TRBD1 or TRBD2 (5 bases each). CDR1 and CDR2 (germline): MNHEY, SMNVEV (reference sequence). The length of the CDR3 is 14 residues. The V and J ends lost 6 bases and 7 bases respectively, with 15 bases between them. This CDR3 is CASSGTIGLGELFF. The CDR3 bases are TGTGCCAGCAGCGGGACGATCGGTCTCGGGGAGCTGTTTTTT.

CDR3 DNA sequence: TGTGCCAGCAGCTTAACTCGGCTTGTCTCTGGAAACACCATATATTTT. Amino acid sequence: CASSLTRLVSGNTIYF. The chain joins TRBV7-8 to TRBJ1-3; D is ambiguous. The germline CDR1 and CDR2 sequences are SGHVS and FQNEAQ. Trimming took off 2 bases at V and 0 bases at J, with 11 bases between the two ends. CDR3 length: 16 amino acids.

The chain carries TRBV2 and TRBJ2-5; 7 bases match TRBD2. Looked up from germline, CDR1 is SNHLY and CDR2 is FYNNEI. Trimming cost V 2 bases and J 5 bases; bases outside gene matches: 8. The CDR3 runs 15 residues. In DNA, the CDR3 is TGTGCCAGCAGTGAAACGCGGACTAGGAGGGAGACCCAGTACTTC. This gives the protein CASSETRTRRETQYF.

The chain uses TRBV5-6 and TRBJ1-1, with D hard to call. Germline loops: CDR1 SGHDT, CDR2 YYEEEE. This CDR3 spans 15 amino acids. V shed 2 bases and J shed 0 bases, with 11 bases lying between them. CDR3 sequence reads: CASSFLGQLNTEAFF. CDR3 DNA sequence: TGTGCCAGCAGCTTTTTAGGGCAGCTGAACACTGAAGCTTTCTTT.

With regard to this clone: Other DNA sequences of this sample code for an identical CDR3. The CDR3 sequence is CASSRTSGQETQYF. In nucleotides, the CDR3 is TGCGCCAGCAGCCGCACTAGCGGACAAGAGACCCAGTACTTC. The chain links TRBV5-1 to TRBJ2-5, with TRBD2 matching over 8 bases. CDR1 is SGHRS, CDR2 YFSETQ, per germline. V gave up 4 bases and J gave up 2 bases; unmatched junction bases: 4. CDR3 size: 14 residues.

The chain employs TRBV5-1 and TRBJ2-7; the D gene is possibly TRBD2 (6 bases). Trimming took off 2 bases at V and 1 base at J, with 13 bases between the two ends. This CDR3 has 15 residues. Per the germline V gene, CDR1 is SGHRS and CDR2 is YFSETQ. The CDR3 loop reads CASSFSYGGSYEQYF. Written as DNA, the CDR3 is TGCGCCAGCAGCTTCTCATACGGGGGTTCCTACGAGCAGTACTTC.

The gene calls are TRBV18 and TRBJ2-3; TRBD2 matches 11 bases. Trimming took 3 bases from V and 4 from J; bases not matched to a gene: 3. The germline V gene has CDR1 KGHSH and CDR2 LQKENI. The length of the CDR3 is 15 residues. CDR3 sequence reads: CASSPTSGTADTQYF. The DNA of the CDR3 is TGTGCCAGCTCACCGACTAGCGGGACCGCAGATACGCAGTATTTT. Filled out from reference TRBV18 and TRBJ2-3, the complete variable domain reads NAGVMQNPRHLVRRRGQEARLRCSPMKGHSHVYWYRQLPEEGLKFMVYLQKENIIDESGMPKERFSAEFPKEGPSILRIQQVVRGDSAAYFCASSPTSGTADTQYFGPGTRLTVL.

This clone was picked up a small number of times. The sample holds other DNA sequences that translate to the same CDR3. V is TRBV30 and J is TRBJ2-1, with 9 positions matching TRBD2. V shed 0 bases and J 4 bases; nucleotides not matched to a gene: 1. In germline, CDR1 is GTSNPN, CDR2 SVGIG (reference sequence). CDR3 length: 14 amino acids. The CDR3 nucleotides are TGTGCCTGGAGTGTCCTAGCGGGGTACAATGAGCAGTTCTTC. Translating it yields CAWSVLAGYNEQFF.

The J gene is TRBJ2-7, the V gene TRBV6-1; D possibly corresponds to TRBD1 (5 bases). Trimming cost V 1 base and J 2 bases, with 15 bases left between them. The CDR3 sequence is 16 residues long. Germline lookup yields CDR1 MNHNS and CDR2 SASEGT. This chain's CDR3 is CASSEVGANPPYEQYF. The CDR3 DNA follows: TGTGCCAGCAGTGAAGTTGGGGCAAACCCCCCCTACGAGCAGTACTTC.

The rearrangement joins TRBV5-4 to TRBJ1-2, with D hard to call. Germline CDR1 SGHNT, CDR2 YYREEE (reference sequence). V lost 0 bases to trimming and J lost 2 bases, with 8 bases between them. The CDR3 sequence is 14 residues long. CDR3 DNA sequence: TGTGCCAGCAGCTTGGATACCAGGAACTATGGCTACACCTTC. The encoded protein is CASSLDTRNYGYTF. The full variable domain, rest sourced from reference TRBV5-4 and TRBJ1-2, is ETGVTQSPTHLIKTRGQQVTLRCSSQSGHNTVSWYQQALGQGPQFIFQYYREEENGRGNFPPRFSGLQFPNYSSELNVNALELDDSALYLCASSLDTRNYGYTFGSGTRLTVV.

The rearrangement links TRBV7-9 to TRBJ2-7; possible D gene TRBD1, 5 bases. Trimming took 5 bases from V and 9 from J, leaving 17 bases between them. Germline lookup yields CDR1 SEHNR and CDR2 FQNEAQ (reference sequence). The CDR3 is made up of 13 amino acids. The CDR3: CASSLPQGRGQYF. The CDR3 DNA sequence: TGTGCCAGCAGCCTACCCCAGGGAAGAGGGCAGTACTTC. Full variable domain (remainder filled in from reference TRBV7-9 and TRBJ2-7): DTGVSQNPRHKITKRGQNVTFRCDPISEHNRLYWYRQTLGQGPEFLTYFQNEAQLEKSRLLSDRFSAERPKGSFSTLEIQRTEQGDSAMYLCASSLPQGRGQYFGPGTRLTVT.

V gene TRBV7-6 combines with J gene TRBJ2-5, with D possibly being TRBD2 (6 bases). V was cut by 5 bases and J by 5 bases, with 15 bases left in between. The CDR3 totals 14 residues. Germline values: CDR1 SGHVS, CDR2 FNYEAQ. The CDR3, as DNA: TGTGCCAGCAGCCGGGGGAGCGTTGGGGAGACCCAGTACTTC. Translating gives CASSRGSVGETQYF.

V and J are TRBV15 and TRBJ2-1, with 10 bases matching TRBD2. Trimming cost V 1 base and J 9 bases; bases outside gene matches: 6. Germline-derived CDR1 and CDR2 are LNHNV and YYDKDF (reference sequence). The CDR3 has 15 residues. CDR3 protein: CATSRGLAGSSEQFF. CDR3 bases: TGTGCCACCAGCAGAGGACTAGCGGGCAGCAGTGAGCAGTTCTTC.

The chain is built from TRBV4-2 and TRBJ2-7, with TRBD2 matching over 7 bases. The CDR3 spans 16 residues. The germline V gene encodes CDR1 LGHNA and CDR2 YNFKEQ. After removal of 4 bases from V and 0 bases from J, the junction contained 9 bases not matched to a gene. The CDR3 nucleotides read TGTGCCAGCAGCCCACTCGGGGAGGGCAACTCCTACGAGCAGTACTTC. Its translation: CASSPLGEGNSYEQYF.

The rearrangement joins TRBV2 to TRBJ2-1; TRBD1 agrees at 7 bases. CDR1 and CDR2 from the germline V gene are SNHLY and FYNNEI. The CDR3 runs 12 residues. J lost 6 bases, V lost 6 bases, and 2 bases had no gene match. As DNA, the CDR3 is TGTGCCAGCAGCGGACAGGTCAATGAGCAGTTCTTC. Translation: CASSGQVNEQFF.

For this clone: The sample carries other DNA sequences with the same CDR3. The chain couples TRBV7-2 to TRBJ2-1; unclear D gene. V was trimmed by 1 base and J by 4 bases, leaving 5 bases between them. The CDR3 has 13 residues. Germline-derived CDR1 and CDR2 are SGHTA and FQGNSA. As DNA, the CDR3 is TGTGCCAGCAGCTTAGGGAGATACAATGAGCAGTTCTTC. It yields the protein CASSLGRYNEQFF.

The chain recombines TRBV6-5 with TRBJ2-1; D remains unclear. The CDR3 has 14 amino acids. V was cut by 6 bases and J by 5 bases, with 14 bases left in between. Per germline, CDR1 MNHEY and CDR2 SVGAGI. The CDR3 loop reads CASSSVLGNNEQFF. CDR3 DNA: TGTGCCAGCAGCTCTGTGCTCGGCAACAATGAGCAGTTCTTC.